The TCR beta chain described here comes from a study of blood T cell repertoires in COVID-19 (dated by TCRdb to 2020 to 2022). In the study overall: The collaborator samples originated in the United States, Italy and Spain and spanned the acute and convalescent phases of COVID-19. HLA class I and class II types, where available, came from metadata supplied by the sample provider rather than from assay-based typing. Sample metadata almost always included a de-identified subject ID, COVID-19 status, age in years and sex. The samples were drawn from the first 160 participants of the ongoing ImmuneRACE study and from over 950 subjects provided by 6 global collaborators. The prospective study material was composed of cDNA or gDNA derived from T cells, B-cell-depleted T cells, or PBMCs. The repertoires were released in a freely available public database intended as a resource for research on the immune response to SARS-CoV-2. Deeply sampled blood TCRbeta repertoires from subjects exposed to, actively infected with, or recovered from COVID-19 were included in the dataset.

As for this clone: No antigen is known for it. Nothing much larger sits one base from this clone, and base qualities are not available.

What the research found in general, with its limitations: The quantity of clinical and demographic metadata differed by source and by participant and was supplied without curation.

TCRbeta CDR3 regions were amplified from genomic DNA using the immunoSEQ Assay, a bias-controlled multiplex PCR. In the authors' own workflow: Nucleated cell counts per sample were estimated from amplification of reference gene primers within the assay. To quantify the absolute abundance of each unique TCRbeta CDR3 rearrangement, sequence reads were collapsed and filtered. For each sample, productive Simpson clonality was calculated as the square root of Simpson's diversity index across productive rearrangements. TCRdb limited this immuneACCESS table to in-frame rearrangements with V and J called. A share of clones is missing; checked studies link under half to unresolved V genes, and the rest is unexplained. V and J calls plus clone size are reproduced from that table; the DNA served to infer D and trimming. The table for this sample lists about 200,000 clones; approximately 90% of them were counted only once. The ten top clones hold about 5% of the sample.

From cysteine to phenylalanine, the CDR3 is 16 amino acids long. CDR3 DNA is the only sequence kept; it has 48 bases, read in frame from the first base. V has 1 base trimmed and J has 5 bases trimmed; junction bases matching no gene number 10. The germline V gene (reference sequence) provides CDR1 LNHNV and CDR2 YYDKDF. Collaborating institutions collected whole blood in K2EDTA tubes following their own protocols. For TCRbeta analysis, collaborators shipped samples as frozen whole blood, isolated PBMCs, or DNA extracted from either of those sample types. The specimen sequenced was peripheral blood. The receptor was derived from a woman aged 40 to 49 with acute or convalescent COVID-19. The chain was built from TRBV15 and TRBJ1-1; TRBD1 aligns with 7 central bases. DNA sequence: TGTGCCACCAGCAGAGCCTCGACAGGGTCCAGGACTGAAGCTTTCTTT. It is translated as CATSRASTGSRTEAFF. The variable domain in full, with residues beyond the CDR3 obtained from the reference TRBV15 and TRBJ1-1 genes, is DAMVIQNPRYQVTQFGKPVTLSCSQTLNHNVMYWYQQKSSQAPKLLFHYYDKDFNNEADTPDNFQSRRPNTSFCFLDIRSPGLGDTAMYLCATSRASTGSRTEAFFGQGTRLTVV.